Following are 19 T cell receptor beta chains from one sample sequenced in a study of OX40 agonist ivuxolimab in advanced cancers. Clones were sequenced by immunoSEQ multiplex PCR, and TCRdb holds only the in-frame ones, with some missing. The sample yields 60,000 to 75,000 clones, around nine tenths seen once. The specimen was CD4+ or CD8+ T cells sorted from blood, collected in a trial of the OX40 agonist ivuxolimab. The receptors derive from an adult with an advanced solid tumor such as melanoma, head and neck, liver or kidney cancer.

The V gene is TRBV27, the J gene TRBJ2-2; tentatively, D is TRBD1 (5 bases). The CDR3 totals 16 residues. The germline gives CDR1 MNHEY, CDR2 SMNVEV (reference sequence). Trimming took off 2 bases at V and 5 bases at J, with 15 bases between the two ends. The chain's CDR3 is CASSLIQGGNTGELFF. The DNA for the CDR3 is TGTGCCAGCAGTTTAATTCAGGGTGGGAATACCGGGGAGCTGTTTTTT.

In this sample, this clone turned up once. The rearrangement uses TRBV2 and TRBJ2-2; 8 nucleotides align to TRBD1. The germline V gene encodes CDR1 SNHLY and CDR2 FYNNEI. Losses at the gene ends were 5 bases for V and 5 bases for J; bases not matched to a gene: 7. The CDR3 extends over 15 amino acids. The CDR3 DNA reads TGTGCCAGCAGTCGCGACAGGGGTCGGACCGGGGAGCTGTTTTTT. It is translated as CASSRDRGRTGELFF. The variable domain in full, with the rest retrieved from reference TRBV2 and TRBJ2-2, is EPEVTQTPSHQVTQMGQEVILRCVPISNHLYFYWYRQILGQKVEFLVSFYNNEISEKSEIFDDQFSVERPDGSNFTLKIRSTKLEDSAMYFCASSRDRGRTGELFFGEGSRLTVL.

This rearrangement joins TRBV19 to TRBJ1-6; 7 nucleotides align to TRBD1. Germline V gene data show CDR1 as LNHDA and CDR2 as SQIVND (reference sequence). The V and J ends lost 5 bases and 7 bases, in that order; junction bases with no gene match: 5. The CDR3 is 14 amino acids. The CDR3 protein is CASSSGQLNSPLHF. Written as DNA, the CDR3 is TGTGCCAGTAGTTCGGGACAGTTGAATTCACCCCTCCACTTT.

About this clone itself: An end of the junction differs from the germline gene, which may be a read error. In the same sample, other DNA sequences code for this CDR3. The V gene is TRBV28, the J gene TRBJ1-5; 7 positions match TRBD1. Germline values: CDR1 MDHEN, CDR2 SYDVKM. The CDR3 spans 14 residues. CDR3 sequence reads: CASIPGQSNQPQHF. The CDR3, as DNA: TGCGCCAGCATTCCGGGACAGAGCAATCAGCCCCAGCATTTT.

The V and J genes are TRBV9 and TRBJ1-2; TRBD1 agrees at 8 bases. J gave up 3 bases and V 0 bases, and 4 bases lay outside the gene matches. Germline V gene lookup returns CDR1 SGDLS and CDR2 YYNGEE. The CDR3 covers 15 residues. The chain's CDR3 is CASSVESGGHYGYTF. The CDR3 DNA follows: TGTGCCAGCAGCGTAGAGTCAGGGGGCCACTATGGCTACACCTTC.

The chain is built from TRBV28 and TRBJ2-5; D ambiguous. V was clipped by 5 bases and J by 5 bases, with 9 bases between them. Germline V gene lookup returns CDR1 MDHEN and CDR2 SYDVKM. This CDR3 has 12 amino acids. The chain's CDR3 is CASSLPTETQYF. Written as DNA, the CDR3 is TGTGCCAGCAGTCTACCCACGGAGACCCAGTACTTC.

The CDR3 bases are TGTGCCAGCAGCTTGGGAGCTTCGGCATATGGCTACACCTTC. Protein: CASSLGASAYGYTF. The rearrangement uses TRBV5-8 and TRBJ1-2, with D hard to call. The CDR3 totals 14 residues. Germline CDR1 SGHTS, CDR2 YDEGEE. Trimming took 0 bases from V and 5 from J, leaving 11 bases between them.

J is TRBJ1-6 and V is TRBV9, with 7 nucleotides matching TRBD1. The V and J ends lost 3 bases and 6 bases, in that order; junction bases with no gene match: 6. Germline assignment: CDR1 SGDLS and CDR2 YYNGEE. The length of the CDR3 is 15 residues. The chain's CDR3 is CASSAGQAINSPLHF. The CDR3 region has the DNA TGTGCCAGCAGCGCCGGACAGGCCATTAATTCACCCCTCCACTTT.

CDR3 in DNA: TGTGCCAGCAGCTTAGGGCCCGGGACAGGTTACGAGCAGTACTTC. Its protein is CASSLGPGTGYEQYF. The J gene is TRBJ2-7, the V gene TRBV7-2; 8 bases line up with TRBD1. CDR1 and CDR2 (germline): SGHTA, FQGNSA. The CDR3 consists of 15 residues. The ends lost 1 base at V and 4 bases at J; junction bases unmatched: 6.

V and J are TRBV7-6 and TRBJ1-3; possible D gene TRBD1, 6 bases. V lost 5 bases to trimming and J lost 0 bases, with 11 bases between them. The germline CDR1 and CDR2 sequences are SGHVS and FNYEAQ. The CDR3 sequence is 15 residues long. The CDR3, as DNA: TGTGCCAGCAGCCTTCAGGGGAGCTCTGGAAACACCATATATTTT. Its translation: CASSLQGSSGNTIYF.

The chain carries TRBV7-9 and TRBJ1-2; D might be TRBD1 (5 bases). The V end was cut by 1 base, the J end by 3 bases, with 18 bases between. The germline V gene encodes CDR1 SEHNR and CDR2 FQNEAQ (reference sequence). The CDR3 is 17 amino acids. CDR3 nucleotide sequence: TGTGCCAGCAGCTTAGAAGGAACAGGAGGCTCCCACTATGGCTACACCTTC. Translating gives CASSLEGTGGSHYGYTF.

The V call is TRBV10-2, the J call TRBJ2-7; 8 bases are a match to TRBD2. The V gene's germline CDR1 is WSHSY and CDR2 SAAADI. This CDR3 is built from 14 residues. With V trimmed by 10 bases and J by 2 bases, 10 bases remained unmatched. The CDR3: CATQTGTRTYEQYF. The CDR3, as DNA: TGCGCCACCCAAACCGGGACTAGGACCTACGAGCAGTACTTC.

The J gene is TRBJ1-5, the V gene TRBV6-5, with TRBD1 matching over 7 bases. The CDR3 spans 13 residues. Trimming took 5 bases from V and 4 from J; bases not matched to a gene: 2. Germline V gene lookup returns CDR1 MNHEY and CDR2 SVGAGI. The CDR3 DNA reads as TGTGCCAGCAGTACACAGGGGAATCAGCCCCAGCATTTT. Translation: CASSTQGNQPQHF.

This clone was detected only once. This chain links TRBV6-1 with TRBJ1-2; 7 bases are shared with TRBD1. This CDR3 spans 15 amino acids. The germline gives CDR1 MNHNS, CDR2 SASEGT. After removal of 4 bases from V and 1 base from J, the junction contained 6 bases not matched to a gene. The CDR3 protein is CASSAGTANNYGYTF. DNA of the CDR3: TGTGCCAGCAGTGCTGGGACAGCTAATAACTATGGCTACACCTTC.

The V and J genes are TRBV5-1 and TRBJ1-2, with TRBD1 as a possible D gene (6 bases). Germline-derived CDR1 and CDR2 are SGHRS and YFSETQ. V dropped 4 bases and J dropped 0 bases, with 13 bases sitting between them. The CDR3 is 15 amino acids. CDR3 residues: CASSLGDTSNYGYTF. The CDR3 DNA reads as TGCGCCAGCAGCCTGGGGGACACTTCTAACTATGGCTACACCTTC.

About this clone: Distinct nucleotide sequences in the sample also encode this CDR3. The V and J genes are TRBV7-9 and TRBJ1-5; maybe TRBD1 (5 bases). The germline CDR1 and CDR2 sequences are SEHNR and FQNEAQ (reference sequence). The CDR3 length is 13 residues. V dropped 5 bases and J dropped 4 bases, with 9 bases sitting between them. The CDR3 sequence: CASSLQGNQPQHF. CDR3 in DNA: TGTGCCAGCAGCCTGCAGGGTAATCAGCCCCAGCATTTT. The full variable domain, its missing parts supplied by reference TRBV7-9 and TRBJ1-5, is DTGVSQNPRHKITKRGQNVTFRCDPISEHNRLYWYRQTLGQGPEFLTYFQNEAQLEKSRLLSDRFSAERPKGSFSTLEIQRTEQGDSAMYLCASSLQGNQPQHFGDGTRLSIL.

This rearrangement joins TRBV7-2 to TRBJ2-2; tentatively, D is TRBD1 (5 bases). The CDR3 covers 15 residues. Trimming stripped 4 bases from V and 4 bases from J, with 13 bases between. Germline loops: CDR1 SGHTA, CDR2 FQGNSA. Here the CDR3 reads CASSWQGESTGELFF. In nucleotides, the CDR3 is TGTGCCAGCAGCTGGCAGGGTGAGAGCACCGGGGAGCTGTTTTTT.

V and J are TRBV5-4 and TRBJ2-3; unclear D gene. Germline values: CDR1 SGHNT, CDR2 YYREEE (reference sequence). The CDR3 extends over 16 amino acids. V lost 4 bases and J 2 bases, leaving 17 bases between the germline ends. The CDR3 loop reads CASSPGAGRDTDTQYF. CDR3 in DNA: TGTGCCAGCAGCCCAGGTGCTGGTCGAGACACAGATACGCAGTATTTT.

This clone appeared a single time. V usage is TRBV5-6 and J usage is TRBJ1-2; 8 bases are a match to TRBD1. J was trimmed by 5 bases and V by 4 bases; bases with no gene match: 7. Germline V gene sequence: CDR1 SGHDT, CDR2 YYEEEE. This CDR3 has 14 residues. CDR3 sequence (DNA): TGTGCCAGCAGCCGCGTGACAGGGGCGTATGGCTACACCTTC. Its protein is CASSRVTGAYGYTF.